This T cell receptor beta chain stems from a study of neurological immune-mediated disorders. This clonotype was picked up many times. Its antigen is not identified. From germline, CDR1 is LNHDA and CDR2 SQIVND (reference sequence). Losses at the gene ends were 7 bases for V and 6 bases for J; bases not matched to a gene: 13. The length of the CDR3 is 16 residues. Study-wide results and caveats: The most TCR clonal expansion was seen in HTLV-1-associated myelopathy, whereas the least was seen in multiple sclerosis, below the level in healthy controls.

The cDNA was generated by 5'RACE with 10-nucleotide random UMIs. From 15-18 subjects, every sequencing run obtained over 190 million TCR-beta sequences. Each CDR3 protein is one row after TCRdb ran MiXCR on the 5' RACE reads. The sample shows roughly 50,000 distinct CDR3 sequences, around 10% of them seen only once. The origin of this receptor is a man in his 70s with HTLV-1-associated myelopathy (HAM/TSP). Material: PBMCs. This chain uses TRBV19 with TRBJ1-5; the match to TRBD1 covers 9 bases. The CDR3 DNA follows: TGTGCCAGTAACCGTGTTGGGACAGGGACAGGTCAGCCCCAGCATTTT. Amino acids: CASNRVGTGTGQPQHF.